This T cell receptor beta chain was sequenced in a study of T cells in Graves' hyperthyroidism and ophthalmopathy. The study, taken as a whole, reports: The model forecast ophthalmopathy, anticipating it by a median approximately 7 months before onset.

In its sample, this clonotype was seen a few times. Antigen: not known. The source material, RNA transcripts, was used to amplify TCR beta CDR3 regions. The TCR CDR3 first-round RT-PCR relied on the HTBI primer set. TCRdb redid the calling of the multiplex PCR reads with MiXCR, one entry per CDR3 protein. The repertoire holds approximately 510,000 distinct CDR3 sequences, with 46% as singletons. This CDR3 comprises 15 residues. V shed 2 bases and J shed 5 bases, with 12 bases lying between them. This rearrangement joins TRBV12-3 or TRBV12-4 to TRBJ2-2, with D perhaps assigned TRBD1 or TRBD2 (6 bases each). This clonotype was sampled from an adult woman with Graves' disease, either hyperthyroidism or ophthalmopathy (not recorded which). Input material: peripheral blood or thyroid tissue (not recorded which). The CDR3 protein is CASSLRQGRTGELFF. In DNA form, the CDR3 reads TGTGCCAGCAGTTTACGGCAGGGGAGGACCGGGGAGCTGTTTTTT.